The rows below give T cell receptor beta chains drawn from one sample of a study of control samples from healthy donors and cancer patients. The assay was immunoSEQ multiplex PCR, and TCRdb's table has in-frame clones only and misses some. The sample contains 120,000 or so clones, around 90% of which appear only once. The material sequenced was blood. The receptors shown here come from a man between 35 and 55 years old in good health. CDR3s include the opening cysteine and the closing phenylalanine or tryptophan. The D gene is left open where the match is weak. Clone size is given for some rows only: seen once, a few or many times, or a class if the clone is expanded.

J gene: TRBJ2-7
CDR3 length: 13
clone size: -
D gene: TRBD1
V gene: TRBV5-1
CDR3 protein: CASSLGTGDEQYF
CDR3 DNA: TGCGCCAGCAGCTTGGGGACAGGGGACGAGCAGTACTTC

J gene: TRBJ1-6
CDR3 length: 15
clone size: -
D gene: -
V gene: TRBV19
CDR3 protein: CASSPGRGRNSPLHF
CDR3 DNA: TGTGCCAGTAGCCCGGGAAGGGGCCGGAATTCACCCCTCCACTTT

J gene: TRBJ2-7
CDR3 length: 16
clone size: -
D gene: -
V gene: TRBV6-2/TRBV6-3
CDR3 protein: CASSYSGGHSWDEQYF
CDR3 DNA: TGTGCCAGCAGTTACTCAGGCGGACATTCGTGGGACGAGCAGTACTTC

J gene: TRBJ2-3
CDR3 length: 15
clone size: once
D gene: TRBD2
V gene: TRBV7-8
CDR3 protein: CASSLAGGPTDTQYF
CDR3 DNA: TGTGCCAGCAGCCTAGCGGGGGGGCCAACAGATACGCAGTATTTT

J gene: TRBJ1-5
CDR3 length: 15
clone size: -
D gene: -
V gene: TRBV7-8
CDR3 protein: CASSAGEGSRQPQHF
CDR3 DNA: TGTGCCAGCAGCGCCGGCGAGGGTTCGCGTCAGCCCCAGCATTTT

J gene: TRBJ1-2
CDR3 length: 14
clone size: -
D gene: TRBD1
V gene: TRBV18
CDR3 protein: CASSADRDGNGYTF
CDR3 DNA: TGTGCCAGCTCAGCGGACAGGGATGGAAATGGCTACACCTTC

J gene: TRBJ2-7
CDR3 length: 14
clone size: -
D gene: -
V gene: TRBV10-3
CDR3 protein: CAISVGTGGFEQYF
CDR3 DNA: TGTGCCATCAGTGTGGGAACTGGGGGGTTCGAGCAGTACTTC

J gene: TRBJ2-7
CDR3 length: 12
clone size: -
D gene: -
V gene: TRBV30
CDR3 protein: CAWSVLFYEQYF
CDR3 DNA: TGTGCCTGGAGTGTACTATTCTACGAGCAGTACTTC

J gene: TRBJ2-4
CDR3 length: 16
clone size: -
D gene: -
V gene: TRBV6-6
CDR3 protein: CASRSWQGRAKNIQYF
CDR3 DNA: TGTGCCAGCAGGTCGTGGCAGGGAAGAGCCAAAAACATTCAGTACTTC

J gene: TRBJ2-1
CDR3 length: 12
clone size: -
D gene: TRBD1
V gene: TRBV29-1
CDR3 protein: CSVRTGSNEQFF
CDR3 DNA: TGCAGCGTCCGGACAGGGTCCAATGAGCAGTTCTTC

J gene: TRBJ1-5
CDR3 length: 14
clone size: few
D gene: -
V gene: TRBV19
CDR3 protein: CASSIERAGQPQHF
CDR3 DNA: TGTGCCAGTAGTATAGAAAGGGCTGGTCAGCCCCAGCATTTT

J gene: TRBJ2-5
CDR3 length: 15
clone size: -
D gene: TRBD2
V gene: TRBV5-8
CDR3 protein: CASSVLAGIKETQYF
CDR3 DNA: TGTGCCAGCAGCGTTCTAGCGGGGATTAAAGAGACCCAGTACTTC

J gene: TRBJ1-5
CDR3 length: 13
clone size: -
D gene: -
V gene: TRBV30
CDR3 protein: CAWSGGGIQPQHF
CDR3 DNA: TGTGCCTGGAGTGGGGGGGGTATCCAGCCCCAGCATTTT

J gene: TRBJ2-1
CDR3 length: 16
clone size: -
D gene: TRBD1
V gene: TRBV6-5
CDR3 protein: CASSSAGTGGINEQFF
CDR3 DNA: TGTGCCAGCAGTTCTGCCGGGACAGGGGGCATAAATGAGCAGTTCTTC

J gene: TRBJ2-7
CDR3 length: 13
clone size: -
D gene: -
V gene: TRBV11-3
CDR3 protein: CASSLKGTREQYF
CDR3 DNA: TGTGCCAGCAGCTTGAAGGGGACAAGGGAGCAGTACTTC

J gene: TRBJ2-3
CDR3 length: 13
clone size: -
D gene: TRBD1
V gene: TRBV7-2
CDR3 protein: CASQGAFTDTQYF
CDR3 DNA: TGTGCCAGCCAGGGGGCTTTCACAGATACGCAGTATTTT

J gene: TRBJ1-1
CDR3 length: 13
clone size: -
D gene: TRBD1
V gene: TRBV15
CDR3 protein: CATKTGRNTEAFF
CDR3 DNA: TGTGCCACCAAGACAGGGCGAAACACTGAAGCTTTCTTT

J gene: TRBJ1-5
CDR3 length: 14
clone size: -
D gene: TRBD1
V gene: TRBV19
CDR3 protein: CASNPDRGNQPQHF
CDR3 DNA: TGTGCCAGTAACCCAGACAGGGGCAATCAGCCCCAGCATTTT

J gene: TRBJ1-2
CDR3 length: 14
clone size: -
D gene: -
V gene: TRBV24-1
CDR3 protein: CATSESGTVNGYTF
CDR3 DNA: TGTGCCACCAGTGAATCCGGGACGGTGAATGGCTACACCTTC

J gene: TRBJ1-4
CDR3 length: 14
clone size: -
D gene: -
V gene: TRBV7-9
CDR3 protein: CASGAPEANEKLFF
CDR3 DNA: TGTGCCAGCGGCGCACCGGAGGCTAATGAAAAACTGTTTTTT

J gene: TRBJ2-7
CDR3 length: 18
clone size: -
D gene: -
V gene: TRBV19
CDR3 protein: CASSIVRRPGTDTYEQYF
CDR3 DNA: TGTGCCAGTAGTATAGTTCGAAGACCCGGGACGGACACCTACGAGCAGTACTTC

J gene: TRBJ2-3
CDR3 length: 15
clone size: few
D gene: -
V gene: TRBV25-1
CDR3 protein: CASSELLGFTDTQYF
CDR3 DNA: TGTGCCAGCAGTGAATTGTTGGGGTTTACAGATACGCAGTATTTT

J gene: TRBJ1-4
CDR3 length: 13
clone size: few
D gene: -
V gene: TRBV18
CDR3 protein: CASSRGRGEKLFF
CDR3 DNA: TGTGCCAGCTCACGGGGGCGAGGAGAAAAACTGTTTTTT

J gene: TRBJ2-7
CDR3 length: 13
clone size: once
D gene: -
V gene: TRBV30
CDR3 protein: CAWSPLMPDEQYF
CDR3 DNA: TGTGCCTGGAGTCCACTTATGCCAGACGAGCAGTACTTC

J gene: TRBJ2-5
CDR3 length: 13
clone size: -
D gene: -
V gene: TRBV6-5
CDR3 protein: CASSLSGYETQYF
CDR3 DNA: TGTGCCAGCAGTCTCTCGGGGTACGAGACCCAGTACTTC

J gene: TRBJ2-1
CDR3 length: 14
clone size: -
D gene: TRBD1
V gene: TRBV30
CDR3 protein: CAWSTLTGINEQFF
CDR3 DNA: TGTGCCTGGAGTACTTTGACAGGGATCAATGAGCAGTTCTTC

J gene: TRBJ2-1
CDR3 length: 13
clone size: -
D gene: -
V gene: TRBV15
CDR3 protein: CATRADFYNEQFF
CDR3 DNA: TGTGCCACCAGGGCGGACTTCTACAATGAGCAGTTCTTC

J gene: TRBJ1-6
CDR3 length: 14
clone size: -
D gene: -
V gene: TRBV4-3
CDR3 protein: CASSQVLVGSPLHF
CDR3 DNA: TGCGCCAGCAGCCAAGTCCTGGTCGGTTCACCCCTCCACTTT

J gene: TRBJ1-5
CDR3 length: 15
clone size: few
D gene: -
V gene: TRBV2
CDR3 protein: CASSAEDYSNQPQHF
CDR3 DNA: TGTGCCAGCAGTGCGGAGGACTATAGCAATCAGCCCCAGCATTTT

J gene: TRBJ2-3
CDR3 length: 15
clone size: -
D gene: TRBD1
V gene: TRBV24-1
CDR3 protein: CATSGDRGIPDTQYF
CDR3 DNA: TGTGCCACCAGTGGCGACAGGGGGATCCCAGATACGCAGTATTTT

J gene: TRBJ2-7
CDR3 length: 16
clone size: -
D gene: -
V gene: TRBV7-2
CDR3 protein: CASSLVSGLSSYEQYF
CDR3 DNA: TGTGCCAGCAGCTTAGTTTCCGGCCTCAGCTCCTACGAGCAGTACTTC

J gene: TRBJ2-1
CDR3 length: 14
clone size: -
D gene: -
V gene: TRBV29-1
CDR3 protein: CSVGFAARKGVSFF
CDR3 DNA: TGCAGCGTTGGATTCGCCGCTCGAAAGGGGGTTTCGTTCTTC